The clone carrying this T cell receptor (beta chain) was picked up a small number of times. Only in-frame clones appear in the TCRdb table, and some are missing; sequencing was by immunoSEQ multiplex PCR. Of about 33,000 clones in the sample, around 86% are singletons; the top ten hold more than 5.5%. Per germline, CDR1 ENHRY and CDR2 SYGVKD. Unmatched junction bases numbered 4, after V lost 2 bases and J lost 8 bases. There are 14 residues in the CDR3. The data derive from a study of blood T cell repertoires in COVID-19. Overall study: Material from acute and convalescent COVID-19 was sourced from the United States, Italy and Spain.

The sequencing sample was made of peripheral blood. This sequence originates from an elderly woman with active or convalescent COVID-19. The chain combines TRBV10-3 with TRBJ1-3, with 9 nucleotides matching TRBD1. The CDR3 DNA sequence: TGTGCCATCAGTGAGGGGACAGGGTTGGACACCATATATTTT. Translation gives CAISEGTGLDTIYF.